The 9 T cell receptor beta chains presented below share a single source sample, sequenced in a study of identical twins. TCRdb independently ran MiXCR on the 5' RACE reads; one entry per CDR3 protein. In the table there are 1.5 million to 2 million distinct CDR3 sequences, 25% to 35% of which are singletons. Sequenced material: cord blood. These receptors were collected from a newborn girl in good health.

On this clonotype itself: The junction shows a germline mismatch at one end, possibly a read error. This chain joins TRBV7-2 and TRBJ2-7, with 9 bases fitting TRBD1. Germline V gene sequence: CDR1 SGHTA, CDR2 FQGNSA. This CDR3 has 15 residues. CDR3 amino acids: CANSLGGQGSYEQYF. The CDR3 region has the DNA TGTGCCAACAGCTTAGGGGGACAGGGATCCTACGAGCAGTACTTC.

The V call is TRBV27, the J call TRBJ2-3; D not resolved. Between the trimmed V and J ends, which lost 5 bases and 2 bases, there was a span of 14 bases. The V gene's germline CDR1 is MNHEY and CDR2 SMNVEV (reference sequence). This CDR3 contains 15 residues. CDR3 in amino acids: CASSPSTDITDTQYF. CDR3 coding DNA: TGTGCCAGCAGTCCATCCACTGACATCACAGATACGCAGTATTTT.

Comments on this clonotype: A clone one base away is much larger, so this may be a read error. The rearrangement uses TRBV5-1 and TRBJ2-3, with 10 bases identical to TRBD2. In germline, CDR1 is SGHRS, CDR2 YFSETQ. The trim removed 7 bases at V and 3 bases at J, leaving 5 bases unmatched. This CDR3 is 14 amino acids long. The CDR3 sequence: CASGGLAATDTQYF. The CDR3 DNA sequence: TGCGCCAGCGGAGGACTAGCGGCAACAGATACGCAGTATTTT.

The CDR3 DNA is TGCAGTGCTAGAGGTTATGGCCAGTTTAGCAATCAGCCCCAGCATTTT. It specifies CSARGYGQFSNQPQHF. The genes are TRBV20-1 and TRBJ1-5; D not resolved. This CDR3 region has 16 residues. Trimming removed 1 base at V and 0 bases at J, with 13 bases between. Germline-derived CDR1 and CDR2 are DFQATT and SNEGSKA (reference sequence).

The chain carries TRBV29-1 and TRBJ2-7; D possibly corresponds to TRBD2 (5 bases). The ends were cut back, 4 bases at V and 2 bases at J, with 12 bases in the middle. Germline V gene data show CDR1 as SQVTM and CDR2 as ANQGSEA. This CDR3 is built from 13 residues. The CDR3 here is CSVVVGITYEQYF. The DNA of the CDR3 is TGCAGCGTTGTGGTCGGGATTACCTACGAGCAGTACTTC.

This clonotype was detected many times. The gene calls are TRBV6-6 and TRBJ2-3; TRBD2 aligns across 8 bases. The junction had 8 bases not matched to a gene; V was cut back by 6 bases and J by 3 bases. The CDR3 has 15 amino acids. Germline V lookup: CDR1 MNHNY, CDR2 SVGAGI (reference sequence). CDR3 residues: CASRIRGGQTDTQYF. The DNA for the CDR3 is TGTGCCAGCAGAATCCGGGGGGGCCAGACAGATACGCAGTATTTT.

This clonotype was recorded a few times. V and J are TRBV6-1 and TRBJ1-4, with D possibly TRBD1 on 5 matching bases. Trimming pared 6 bases from V and 4 bases from J, leaving 12 bases between. The length of the CDR3 is 14 residues. Looked up from germline, CDR1 is MNHNS and CDR2 is SASEGT. CDR3 in amino acids: CASSEIQGNEKLFF. The CDR3 DNA reads TGTGCCAGCAGCGAGATCCAGGGTAATGAAAAACTGTTTTTT.

This clonotype was recorded a few times. The V and J genes are TRBV4-1 and TRBJ2-3; 11 nucleotides agree with TRBD1. The CDR3 has 17 amino acids. Germline loops: CDR1 MGHRA, CDR2 YSYEKL. V gave up 1 base and J gave up 4 bases; unmatched junction bases: 7. CDR3 protein: CASSQADRGRIADTQYF. For the CDR3, the DNA is TGCGCCAGCAGCCAAGCGGACAGGGGGCGAATTGCAGATACGCAGTATTTT.

This chain's CDR3 is CASSLVGDNQPQHF. CDR3 DNA sequence: TGTGCCAGCAGCTTAGTGGGGGATAATCAGCCCCAGCATTTT. The genes are TRBV7-9 and TRBJ1-5, with D possibly matching TRBD1 (5 bases). The CDR3 is 14 amino acids. Trimming removed 1 base at V and 4 bases at J, with 8 bases between. Germline CDR1 and CDR2: SEHNR and FQNEAQ (reference sequence).